The 23 T cell receptor beta chains below were found in one sample sequenced in a study of T cells in Graves' hyperthyroidism and ophthalmopathy (dated by TCRdb to between 2017 and 2020). The library relied on multiplex PCR. These reads were obtained on an Illumina HiSeq 2000. TCR beta CDR3 regions were amplified from RNA transcripts. A first-round RT-PCR of the TCR CDR3 used the HTBI primer set with the Qiagen OneStep RT-PCR kit. Using fastp trimming at Q25 and MiXCR clonotype assembly, TCRdb reanalyzed the public sequencing data and kept in-frame beta chains. Every entry covers one CDR3 protein and lists the most common genes and DNA from its rows. The table for this sample lists hundreds of thousands of distinct CDR3 sequences; more than 12% of them were counted only once. The ten top clones hold around an eighth of the sample. Sequences were obtained from blood. The receptors originated from a woman in her forties or fifties with Graves' ophthalmopathy.

This clonotype was seen ten or more times. The genes are TRBV11-2 and TRBJ2-4; 12 nucleotides agree with TRBD1. CDR3 size: 16 residues. V lost 7 bases and J lost 7; bases outside the gene matches: 11. CDR1 is SGHAT, CDR2 FQNNGV, per germline. The CDR3 DNA reads TGTGCCAGCACCTCCCGGGACAGGGGGCGCGGGAACATTCAGTACTTC. Translation: CASTSRDRGRGNIQYF.

The table lists this clonotype with a few counts. The chain recombines TRBV11-2 with TRBJ2-2, with 9 bases fitting TRBD2. Trimming cost V 8 bases and J 5 bases; bases outside gene matches: 6. The CDR3 totals 14 residues. The germline gives CDR1 SGHAT, CDR2 FQNNGV. DNA for the CDR3: TGTGCCAGCGGGCTAGCGGGGCAAACCGGGGAGCTGTTTTTT. Protein sequence: CASGLAGQTGELFF. The variable domain in full, with the rest retrieved from reference TRBV11-2 and TRBJ2-2, is EAGVAQSPRYKIIEKRQSVAFWCNPISGHATLYWYQQILGQGPKLLIQFQNNGVVDDSQLPKDRFSAERLKGVDSTLKIQPAKLEDSAVYLCASGLAGQTGELFFGEGSRLTVL.

The chain carries TRBV29-1 and TRBJ2-3, with TRBD2 identical over 7 bases. After removal of 6 bases from V and 5 bases from J, the junction contained 5 bases not matched to a gene. The V gene's germline CDR1 is SQVTM and CDR2 ANQGSEA. This CDR3 has 12 amino acids. The CDR3 DNA reads TGCAGCGTAGAGGGAGGGGAAGATACGCAGTATTTT. It encodes CSVEGGEDTQYF.

On this clonotype itself: A much larger clonotype is one base distant, so this may be a read error. V usage is TRBV12-3 or TRBV12-4 and J usage is TRBJ1-1; D remains ambiguous. V shed 3 bases and J shed 4 bases, with 9 bases lying between them. The CDR3 sequence is 13 residues long. The CDR3 DNA sequence: TGTGCCAGCAGTTTTGGAGAAAGCACTGAAGCTTTCTTT. Translation: CASSFGESTEAFF.

This clonotype was observed a few times. This chain uses TRBV12-3 or TRBV12-4 with TRBJ2-3; no definite D call. Trimming took 5 bases from V and 2 from J, leaving 14 bases between them. The CDR3 has 15 residues. The CDR3 region is CASSVRQVYTDTQYF. The CDR3 nucleotides are TGTGCCAGCAGTGTTCGGCAGGTCTACACAGATACGCAGTATTTT.

This clonotype was seen many times. CDR3 sequence (DNA): TGTGCCAGCAGTTACTCGCACGGGAACACTGAAGCTTTCTTT. Amino acid sequence: CASSYSHGNTEAFF. The V call is TRBV6-5, the J call TRBJ1-1; D is uncertain. CDR1 MNHEY and CDR2 SVGAGI come from the germline V gene. CDR3 length equals 14 residues. With 0 bases removed from V and 1 base from J, the gap between germline ends came to 6 bases.

The genes are TRBV9 and TRBJ1-6; D gene ambiguous. Germline assignment: CDR1 SGDLS and CDR2 YYNGEE. The CDR3 is made up of 14 amino acids. V was shortened by 4 bases and J by 9 bases, with 14 bases between the two germline ends. CDR3 amino acids: CASSPAGVGSPLHF. CDR3 DNA sequence: TGTGCCAGCAGCCCCGCGGGAGTCGGTTCACCCCTCCACTTT. The entire variable domain, with the rest obtained from reference TRBV9 and TRBJ1-6, is as follows: DSGVTQTPKHLITATGQRVTLRCSPRSGDLSVYWYQQSLDQGLQFLIQYYNGEERAKGNILERFSAQQFPDLHSELNLSSLELGDSALYFCASSPAGVGSPLHFGNGTRLTVT.

This clonotype has a handful of counts. This chain uses TRBV5-1 with TRBJ2-7; D perhaps matches TRBD1 (6 bases). Deletions cut 3 bases from V and 3 bases from J, with 13 bases between. Germline V lookup: CDR1 SGHRS, CDR2 YFSETQ. This CDR3 region has 14 residues. CDR3 sequence reads: CASSSRGQSYEQYF. In DNA form, the CDR3 reads TGCGCCAGCAGCTCTAGGGGACAAAGCTACGAGCAGTACTTC.

This clonotype appeared a single time. This may be a read error: a much more frequent sequence differs by one nucleotide. V usage is TRBV20-1 and J usage is TRBJ2-7; maybe TRBD1 (6 bases). CDR3 size: 15 residues. Germline V gene lookup returns CDR1 DFQATT and CDR2 SNEGSKA (reference sequence). This CDR3 reads CSARDRDKITYGQYF. In nucleotides, the CDR3 is TGCAGTGCTAGAGATCGGGACAAGATAACCTACGGGCAGTACTTC.

The V gene is TRBV24-1, the J gene TRBJ2-1, with 9 nucleotides matching TRBD2. The CDR3 contains 16 residues. V lost 0 bases, J lost 8 bases, and 7 bases stayed unmatched. Looked up from germline, CDR1 is KGHDR and CDR2 is SFDVKD. The CDR3 protein is CATSDLRREGRDEQFF. CDR3 coding DNA: TGTGCCACCAGTGATTTGCGGCGGGAGGGCCGGGATGAGCAGTTCTTC.

The chain is built from TRBV10-2 and TRBJ2-7; 7 nucleotides agree with TRBD2. Germline V gives CDR1 WSHSY, CDR2 SAAADI. V was pared by 2 bases and J by 3 bases, with 1 base of the junction left unmatched. This CDR3 region has 13 residues. The DNA for the CDR3 is TGCGCCAGCAGTGAGCGGGAGGTCTACGAGCAGTACTTC. It is translated as CASSEREVYEQYF.

The V gene is TRBV5-1, the J gene TRBJ2-5; D is undetermined. CDR3 length equals 15 residues. The germline CDR1 and CDR2 sequences are SGHRS and YFSETQ. The V and J ends lost 0 bases and 1 base respectively, with 10 bases between them. In DNA form, the CDR3 reads TGCGCCAGCAGCTTGGTAGGATATCTCCAAGAGACCCAGTACTTC. It is translated as CASSLVGYLQETQYF. Full variable domain (rest looked up from reference TRBV5-1 and TRBJ2-5): KAGVTQTPRYLIKTRGQQVTLSCSPISGHRSVSWYQQTPGQGLQFLFEYFSETQRNKGNFPGRFSGRQFSNSRSEMNVSTLELGDSALYLCASSLVGYLQETQYFGPGTRLLVL.

Ten or more counts support this clonotype. V is TRBV5-1 and J is TRBJ1-2, with 9 bases identical to TRBD1. This CDR3 is built from 15 residues. V lost 2 bases and J lost 4; bases outside the gene matches: 6. Germline CDR1 and CDR2: SGHRS and YFSETQ. Here the CDR3 reads CASSFVTGGVYGYTF. The CDR3 DNA reads TGCGCCAGCAGCTTTGTTACAGGGGGCGTCTATGGCTACACCTTC. Full variable domain (outside the CDR3, taken from reference TRBV5-1 and TRBJ1-2): KAGVTQTPRYLIKTRGQQVTLSCSPISGHRSVSWYQQTPGQGLQFLFEYFSETQRNKGNFPGRFSGRQFSNSRSEMNVSTLELGDSALYLCASSFVTGGVYGYTFGSGTRLTVV.

This rearrangement joins TRBV5-1 to TRBJ1-5; maybe TRBD1 (5 bases). This CDR3 is 15 amino acids long. CDR1 SGHRS and CDR2 YFSETQ come from the germline V gene. V lost 4 bases, J lost 4 bases, and 15 bases lay in between. CDR3 sequence reads: CASSPEGQGNQPQHF. CDR3 sequence (DNA): TGCGCCAGCAGCCCGGAGGGGCAGGGTAATCAGCCCCAGCATTTT.

This clonotype was observed a few times. The chain is built from TRBV29-1 and TRBJ2-7, with 7 bases fitting TRBD1. The CDR3 sequence is 14 residues long. Germline V gene sequence: CDR1 SQVTM, CDR2 ANQGSEA. V was clipped by 2 bases and J by 2 bases; unmatched bases: 6. Here the CDR3 DNA reads TGCAGCGTTGAATCTCCCCAGGGGGCCTACGAGCAGTACTTC. It codes for CSVESPQGAYEQYF.

The rearrangement uses TRBV19 and TRBJ1-5; a weak D match, TRBD1 (6 bases). V lost 3 bases, J lost 2 bases, and 17 bases lay in between. The CDR3 runs to 17 residues. Germline-derived CDR1 and CDR2 are LNHDA and SQIVND (reference sequence). The CDR3: CASSMGIQGRGNQPQHF. The CDR3 DNA sequence: TGTGCCAGTAGTATGGGGATACAGGGAAGGGGCAATCAGCCCCAGCATTTT.

This clonotype was counted ten times or more. This chain connects TRBV18 to TRBJ1-6, with 8 bases identical to TRBD1. Germline V gene data show CDR1 as KGHSH and CDR2 as LQKENI. J gave up 7 bases and V 5 bases, and 7 bases lay outside the gene matches. The CDR3 runs 15 residues. The CDR3 region has the DNA TGTGCCAGCTCATCACAGGGACAGGAAAATTCACCCCTCCACTTT. Its protein is CASSSQGQENSPLHF.

CDR3 sequence: CASSQDWEATEAFF. CDR3 bases: TGCGCCAGCAGCCAAGATTGGGAGGCCACTGAAGCTTTCTTT. The genes are TRBV4-3 and TRBJ1-1; no firm D call. In germline, CDR1 is LGHNA, CDR2 YSLEER. The CDR3 sequence is 14 residues long. Trimming stripped 0 bases from V and 4 bases from J, with 9 bases between.

The sample holds one count of this clonotype. The chain recombines TRBV30 with TRBJ2-3; 7 bases map to TRBD2. CDR3 length: 14 amino acids. Trimming at V came to 1 base and at J to 2 bases, leaving 3 bases not matched to a gene. The germline CDR1 and CDR2 sequences are GTSNPN and SVGIG (reference sequence). CDR3 amino acids: CAWSGGTNTDTQYF. The DNA for the CDR3 is TGTGCCTGGAGTGGAGGGACTAACACAGATACGCAGTATTTT.

The rearrangement uses TRBV28 and TRBJ1-1; the D gene is possibly TRBD1 (5 bases). The V end lost 5 bases, the J end lost 3 bases, and 22 bases lay between the germline ends. CDR3 length: 17 residues. Per germline, CDR1 MDHEN and CDR2 SYDVKM. CDR3 in amino acids: CASSKGFLGFGDTEAFF. In DNA, the CDR3 is TGTGCCAGCAGTAAGGGGTTTTTAGGTTTCGGGGACACTGAAGCTTTCTTT.

This clonotype was seen many times. This chain's CDR3 is CASSPYGQGAADTQYF. The DNA for the CDR3 is TGTGCCAGCAGCCCGTACGGACAGGGGGCGGCAGATACGCAGTATTTT. The rearrangement uses TRBV7-2 and TRBJ2-3; 11 positions match TRBD1. This CDR3 has 16 amino acids. V was clipped by 5 bases and J by 4 bases; unmatched bases: 8. The germline CDR1 and CDR2 sequences are SGHTA and FQGNSA.

This clonotype was counted between two and nine times. The V gene is TRBV29-1, the J gene TRBJ2-7; TRBD1 aligns across 10 bases. The length of the CDR3 is 13 residues. Germline lookup yields CDR1 SQVTM and CDR2 ANQGSEA. V lost 5 bases and J lost 3; bases outside the gene matches: 4. CDR3 sequence (DNA): TGCAGCGTTTGCGGACAGGGGGTCTACGAGCAGTACTTC. It translates to CSVCGQGVYEQYF.

Turning to this clonotype: Just one base apart from a much larger clone, this may be a read error. The chain carries TRBV6-2 or TRBV6-3 and TRBJ1-5, with D unclear. Deletions cut 5 bases from V and 1 base from J, with 12 bases between. The CDR3 is 15 residues long. CDR1 is MNHEY, CDR2 SVGEGT, per germline. CDR3 region: CASSGDKVSNQPQHF. CDR3 in DNA: TGTGCCAGCAGTGGAGACAAGGTGAGCAATCAGCCCCAGCATTTT.